What follows describes a single TCR beta chain. Blood (roughly 2.3 ml) was collected from every donor individually. cDNA synthesis was performed in eight separate reactions for each sample. TCRalpha and TCRbeta cDNA went through nested PCRs of 16 and 9 cycles, two in total. TCRdb processed the 5' RACE reads again and assigns one entry to each CDR3 protein, with no DNA. The table for this sample gives approximately 400,000 distinct CDR3 sequences. The record originates from a study of monozygotic twins with inflammatory bowel disease. Germline V CDR1 and CDR2: DFQATT, SNEGSKA (reference sequence). The CDR3 is made up of 14 amino acids.

This chain joins TRBV20-1 and TRBJ1-4; TCRdb's assignment of TRBD1 cannot be checked, as there is no DNA. Sequencing was carried out using blood. The TCR sequence derives from a human donor with ulcerative colitis or Crohn's disease, or a healthy co-twin of an affected twin (not recorded which). This chain's CDR3 is CSARRGASNEKLFF.